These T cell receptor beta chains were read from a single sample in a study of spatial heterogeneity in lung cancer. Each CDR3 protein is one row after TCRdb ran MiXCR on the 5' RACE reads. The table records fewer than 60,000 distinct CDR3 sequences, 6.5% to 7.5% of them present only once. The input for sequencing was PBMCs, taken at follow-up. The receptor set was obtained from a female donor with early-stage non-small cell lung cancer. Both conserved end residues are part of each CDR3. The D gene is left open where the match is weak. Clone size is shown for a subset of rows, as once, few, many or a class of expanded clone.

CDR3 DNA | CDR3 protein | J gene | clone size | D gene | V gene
TGTGCCAGCAGCTTTCGCACTAGCGACAATGAGCAGTTCTTC | CASSFRTSDNEQFF | TRBJ2-1 | - | TRBD2 | TRBV7-9
TGTGCCACCAGCGGCCGGGGAAGAGGGGCCTATGGCTACACCTTC | CATSGRGRGAYGYTF | TRBJ1-2 | many | - | TRBV15
TGCGCCAGCAGCCCGAACGGACGAGGAGAGACCCAGTACTTC | CASSPNGRGETQYF | TRBJ2-5 | - | - | TRBV5-1
TGTGCCAGCAGTCGACTTAACACTGAAGCTTTCTTT | CASSRLNTEAFF | TRBJ1-1 | many | - | TRBV6-2/TRBV6-3
TGTGCCAGCAGCTCCCGGGGCTTGAACACTGAAGCTTTCTTT | CASSSRGLNTEAFF | TRBJ1-1 | many | - | TRBV7-9
TGTGCCAGCAATCCTAGCCCCCAGAGGCAGTATTTT | CASNPSPQRQYF | TRBJ2-3 | many | - | TRBV2
TGCGCCAGCAGCTTTGGGCTAAAACGGACAGGTTTGGACTATGGCTACACCTTC | CASSFGLKRTGLDYGYTF | TRBJ1-2 | many | TRBD1 | TRBV5-1
TGTGCCAGCAGCTTAGACGGTGGGGCTAATGAGCAGTTCTTC | CASSLDGGANEQFF | TRBJ2-1 | many | - | TRBV11-3
TGCAGTGCCATACAGGGCATAACCTACGAGCAGTACTTC | CSAIQGITYEQYF | TRBJ2-7 | few | - | TRBV20-1
TGCGCCAGCAGTGAGTCGAGGGGTTTATCGCAAGCTTTCTTT | CASSESRGLSQAFF | TRBJ1-1 | - | - | TRBV10-1
TGTGCCAGCAGACCGGGGGATCGCACAGATACGCAGTATTTT | CASRPGDRTDTQYF | TRBJ2-3 | - | - | TRBV2
TGTGCCAGCAGCCCCCGGGACAGGGGAGGGGAAAAACTGTTTTTT | CASSPRDRGGEKLFF | TRBJ1-4 | - | TRBD1 | TRBV7-9
TGTGCCAGCAGCTTAGCGGGAGCCACAGATACGCAGTATTTT | CASSLAGATDTQYF | TRBJ2-3 | many | - | TRBV7-9
TGTGCCAGCGGTTGGGGGGCGAAGCATGACTACGAGCAGTACTTC | CASGWGAKHDYEQYF | TRBJ2-7 | few | - | TRBV2
TGTGCCAGCAGTTCAGAAGGAAATCTGTCTGGGCAGTACTTC | CASSSEGNLSGQYF | TRBJ2-7 | many | - | TRBV12-3/TRBV12-4
TGCGCCAGCAGCTTCGTAACCCAAGAGACCCAGAACTTC | CASSFVTQETQNF | TRBJ2-5 | - | - | TRBV5-1
TGTGCCAGCAGTTTACTGACAGGGACCGAGCAGTACTTC | CASSLLTGTEQYF | TRBJ2-7 | many | TRBD1 | TRBV28
TGTGCCAGCAGAACCAGCTACGAGCAGTACTTC | CASRTSYEQYF | TRBJ2-7 | many | - | TRBV28
TGTGCCAGCAGCGGGCCCGCTCCCTACGAGCAGTACTTC | CASSGPAPYEQYF | TRBJ2-7 | many | - | TRBV11-2
TGCGCCAGCAGCTTGGGACGGGGACCAGGCACAGATACGCAGTATTTT | CASSLGRGPGTDTQYF | TRBJ2-3 | few | - | TRBV5-1
TGCAGTGCTAGAAACAACCTTAATGAAAAACTGTTTTTT | CSARNNLNEKLFF | TRBJ1-4 | few | - | TRBV20-1
TGTGCCACCAGTGATTCTCGCTCTGGGGCCAACGTCCTGACTTTC | CATSDSRSGANVLTF | TRBJ2-6 | - | - | TRBV24-1
TGTGCCAGTACCGGGACAGATTTGAACACCGGGGAGCTGTTTTTT | CASTGTDLNTGELFF | TRBJ2-2 | few | TRBD1 | TRBV19
TGTGCCAGCAACCGACTGACTTCCTACGAGCAGTACTTC | CASNRLTSYEQYF | TRBJ2-7 | many | - | TRBV7-9
TGTGCCAGCAGCTTAGTTGGGGGGGCCCAGCCCCAGCATTTT | CASSLVGGAQPQHF | TRBJ1-5 | many | - | TRBV11-2
TGCAGTGCTGCATCGGGACAGTCTAGCTATGGCTACACCTTC | CSAASGQSSYGYTF | TRBJ1-2 | many | TRBD1 | TRBV20-1
TGTGCCAGCAGCTTTGAGGGACAGGGGGAAAACATTCAGTACTTC | CASSFEGQGENIQYF | TRBJ2-4 | many | TRBD1 | TRBV5-6
TGCAGTGCTAGAAGAACAGCGAACACTGAAGCTTTCTTT | CSARRTANTEAFF | TRBJ1-1 | few | - | TRBV20-1
TGCGCCAGCAGTTACTCACTAGCGGGGGGGCTTGGAGATACGCAGTATTTT | CASSYSLAGGLGDTQYF | TRBJ2-3 | few | TRBD2 | TRBV10-2
TGTGCCAGCAACAATCCGGGACTAGCGATTTACGAGCAGTACTTC | CASNNPGLAIYEQYF | TRBJ2-7 | many | TRBD2 | TRBV7-2
TGCAGCGTATGGACAGGGGTAGGGGAAGCTTTCTTT | CSVWTGVGEAFF | TRBJ1-1 | few | TRBD1 | TRBV29-1
TGTGCCAGCAGCTTAGGCCGGGACAGGGGCGCCTCTTTC | CASSLGRDRGASF | TRBJ1-2 | many | TRBD1 | TRBV7-9
TGTGCCAGCAGCCAAGATCTTCCGGGGGTCCCCACAGATACGCAGTATTTT | CASSQDLPGVPTDTQYF | TRBJ2-3 | few | - | TRBV3-1
TGTGCCACGGCTCCTTATAGCACAGATACGCAGTATTTT | CATAPYSTDTQYF | TRBJ2-3 | many | - | TRBV24-1
TGCGCCAGCATCCCGACAGGGGTCACAGATACGCAGTATTTT | CASIPTGVTDTQYF | TRBJ2-3 | - | TRBD1 | TRBV5-1
TGCAGTGCTTTATCACTAGGCGGTGAGACCCAGTACTTC | CSALSLGGETQYF | TRBJ2-5 | few | - | TRBV20-1
TGTGCCAGCACCCGGGACAGAATGAACACTGAAGCTTTCTTT | CASTRDRMNTEAFF | TRBJ1-1 | many | TRBD1 | TRBV7-9
TGTGCCAGCAGCAACGGACTAGCGGGGGACAATGAGCAGTTCTTC | CASSNGLAGDNEQFF | TRBJ2-1 | many | TRBD2 | TRBV7-2
TGTGCCAGCAGCCAGTTGAACAGGGGCGCCAATTCACCCCTCCACTTT | CASSQLNRGANSPLHF | TRBJ1-6 | many | TRBD1 | TRBV3-1
TGCGCCAGCAGCCAGGGTAGGGGCGCACGACCTGAAAAGTTCTTC | CASSQGRGARPEKFF | TRBJ2-1 | many | - | TRBV4-1
TGTGCCAGCAGCCCTAGTGTGGAGCTGTTTTTT | CASSPSVELFF | TRBJ2-2 | few | - | TRBV9
TGTGCCAGCAGCTTATACCAAGAGACCCAGTACTTC | CASSLYQETQYF | TRBJ2-5 | few | - | TRBV7-9
TGCGCCAGCAGCTTGGATGGCGGGGGCCACCAAGAGACCCAGTACTTC | CASSLDGGGHQETQYF | TRBJ2-5 | few | - | TRBV5-1
TGCAGTGGGATCGACAGGGTGAGGGGCAATCAGCCCCAGCATTTT | CSGIDRVRGNQPQHF | TRBJ1-5 | few | TRBD1 | TRBV20-1
TGTGCCAGCAGTTTAATGTACGGGACAGGGGTGACCGGGGAGCTGTTTTTT | CASSLMYGTGVTGELFF | TRBJ2-2 | few | TRBD1 | TRBV12-3/TRBV12-4
TGTGCCAGTAGTATATTGACCGGTTACAATGAGCAGTTCTTC | CASSILTGYNEQFF | TRBJ2-1 | many | - | TRBV19
TGTGCCAGCAGTGCCCACCTACTAGCGGGGGGCCCCGGGGAGCTGTTTTTT | CASSAHLLAGGPGELFF | TRBJ2-2 | - | TRBD2 | TRBV2
TGCAGTGCTAGAGACCACAGGGCAGCTGGAAACACCATATATTTT | CSARDHRAAGNTIYF | TRBJ1-3 | many | - | TRBV20-1
TGCGCCAGCAGTTATCAGGGTTCGGGTCAGCCCCAGCATTTT | CASSYQGSGQPQHF | TRBJ1-5 | many | - | TRBV10-2
TGCGCCAGCAGCCAACAAGAGTGGGGGACTGAAGCTTTCTTT | CASSQQEWGTEAFF | TRBJ1-1 | many | - | TRBV4-1
TGTGCCAGCTCACCCCAAGGAAATGGCTACACCTTC | CASSPQGNGYTF | TRBJ1-2 | many | - | TRBV18
TGTGCCAGCAGCTTCTGGACAGGGTTAGATACGCAGTATTTT | CASSFWTGLDTQYF | TRBJ2-3 | many | TRBD1 | TRBV7-2
TGTGCCAGCAGGGACCCCGGGACAGGGGGTGAACACGAGCAGTACTTC | CASRDPGTGGEHEQYF | TRBJ2-7 | many | TRBD1 | TRBV6-2/TRBV6-3
TGTGCCAGCAGTTTAGCCTACCGGGGGACAGGGAATTTGGAGGAGACCCAGTACTTC | CASSLAYRGTGNLEETQYF | TRBJ2-5 | many | TRBD1 | TRBV12-3/TRBV12-4
TGTGCCAGCAGCTTAGCGGGCTCAAGGACTGAAGCTTTCTTT | CASSLAGSRTEAFF | TRBJ1-1 | many | - | TRBV7-9
TGTGCCAGCCAGACAGGGGGCAGCTATGAGCAGTTCTTC | CASQTGGSYEQFF | TRBJ2-1 | many | TRBD1 | TRBV6-5
TGTGCCAGCAGCCCCTCGGGTCCCCAAAGGGGTGAAAAACTGTTTTTT | CASSPSGPQRGEKLFF | TRBJ1-4 | - | - | TRBV28
TGTGCCAGCAGCTTGGGACAGGGATTGAACACTGAAGCTTTCTTT | CASSLGQGLNTEAFF | TRBJ1-1 | few | TRBD1 | TRBV13
TGTGCCAGCAGACTCCTTCAGGGATATCAGCCCCAGCATTTT | CASRLLQGYQPQHF | TRBJ1-5 | many | - | TRBV6-2/TRBV6-3